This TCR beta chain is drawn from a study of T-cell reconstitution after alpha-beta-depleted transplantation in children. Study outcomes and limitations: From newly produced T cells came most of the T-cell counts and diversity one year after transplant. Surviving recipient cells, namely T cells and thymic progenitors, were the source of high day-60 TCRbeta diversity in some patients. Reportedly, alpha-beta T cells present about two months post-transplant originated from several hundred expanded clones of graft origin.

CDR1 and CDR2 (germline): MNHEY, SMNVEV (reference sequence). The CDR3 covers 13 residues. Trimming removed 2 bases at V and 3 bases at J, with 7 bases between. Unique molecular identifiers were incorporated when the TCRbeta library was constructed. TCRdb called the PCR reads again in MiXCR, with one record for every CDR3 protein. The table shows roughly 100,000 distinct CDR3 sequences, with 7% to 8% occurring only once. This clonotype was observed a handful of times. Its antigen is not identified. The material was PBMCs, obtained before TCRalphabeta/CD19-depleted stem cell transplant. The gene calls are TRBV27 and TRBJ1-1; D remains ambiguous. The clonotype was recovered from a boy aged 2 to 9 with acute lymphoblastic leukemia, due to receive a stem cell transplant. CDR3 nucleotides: TGTGCCAGCAGTTTAAAGGGTTACACTGAAGCTTTCTTT. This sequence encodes CASSLKGYTEAFF.